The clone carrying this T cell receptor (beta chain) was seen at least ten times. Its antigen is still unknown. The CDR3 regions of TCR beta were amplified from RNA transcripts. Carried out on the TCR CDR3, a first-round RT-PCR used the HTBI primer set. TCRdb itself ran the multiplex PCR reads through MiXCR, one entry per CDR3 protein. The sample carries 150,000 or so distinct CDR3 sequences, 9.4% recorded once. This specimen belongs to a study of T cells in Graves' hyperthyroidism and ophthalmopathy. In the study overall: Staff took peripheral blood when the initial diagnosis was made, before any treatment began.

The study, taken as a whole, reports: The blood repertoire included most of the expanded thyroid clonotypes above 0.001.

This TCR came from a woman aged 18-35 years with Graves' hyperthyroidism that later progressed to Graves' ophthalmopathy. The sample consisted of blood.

The DNA of the CDR3 is TGTGCCTGCACCCATGGGGGCAATCAGCCCCAGCATTTT. Its translation: CACTHGGNQPQHF. This rearrangement joins TRBV30 to TRBJ1-5; no clear D. Trimming left V 6 bases short and J 2 bases short, with 11 bases between. This CDR3 is 13 amino acids long. The germline V gene encodes CDR1 GTSNPN and CDR2 SVGIG (reference sequence). Filled out from reference TRBV30 and TRBJ1-5, the complete variable domain reads SQTIHQWPATLVQPVGSPLSLECTVEGTSNPNLYWYRQAAGRGLQLLFYSVGIGQISSEVPQNLSASRPQDRQFILSSKKLLLSDSGFYLCACTHGGNQPQHFGDGTRLSIL.